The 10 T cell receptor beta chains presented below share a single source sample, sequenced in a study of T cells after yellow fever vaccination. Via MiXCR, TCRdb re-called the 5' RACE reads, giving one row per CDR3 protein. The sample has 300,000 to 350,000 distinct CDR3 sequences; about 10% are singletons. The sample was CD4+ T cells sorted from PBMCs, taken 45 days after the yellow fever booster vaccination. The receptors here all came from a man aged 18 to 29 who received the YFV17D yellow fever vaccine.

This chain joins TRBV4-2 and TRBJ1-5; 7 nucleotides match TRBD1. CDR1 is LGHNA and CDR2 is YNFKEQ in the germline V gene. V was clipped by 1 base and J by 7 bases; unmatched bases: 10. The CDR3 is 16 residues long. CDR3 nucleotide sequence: TGTGCCAGCAGCCAAGTCGATGACAGGGTAGGACAGCCCCAGCATTTT. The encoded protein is CASSQVDDRVGQPQHF.

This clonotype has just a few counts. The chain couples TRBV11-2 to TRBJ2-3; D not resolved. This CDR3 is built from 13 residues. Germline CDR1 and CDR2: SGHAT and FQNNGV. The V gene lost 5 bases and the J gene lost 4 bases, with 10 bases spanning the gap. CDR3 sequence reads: CASSRHPPDTQYF. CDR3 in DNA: TGTGCCAGCAGCCGGCACCCTCCAGATACGCAGTATTTT. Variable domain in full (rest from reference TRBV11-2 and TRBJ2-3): EAGVAQSPRYKIIEKRQSVAFWCNPISGHATLYWYQQILGQGPKLLIQFQNNGVVDDSQLPKDRFSAERLKGVDSTLKIQPAKLEDSAVYLCASSRHPPDTQYFGPGTRLTVL.

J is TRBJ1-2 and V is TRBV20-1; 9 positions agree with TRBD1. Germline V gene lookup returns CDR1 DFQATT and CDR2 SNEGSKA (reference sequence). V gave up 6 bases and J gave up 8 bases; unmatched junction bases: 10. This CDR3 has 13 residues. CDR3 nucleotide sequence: TGCAGTGCCCCACAGGGGGCGAGAGGGGGCTACACCTTC. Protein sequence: CSAPQGARGGYTF.

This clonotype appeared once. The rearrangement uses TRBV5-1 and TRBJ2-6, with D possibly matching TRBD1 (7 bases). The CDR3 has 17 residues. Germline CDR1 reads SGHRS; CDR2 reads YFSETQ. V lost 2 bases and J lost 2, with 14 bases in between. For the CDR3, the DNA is TGCGCCAGCAGCTTCCTCGGAGGGGGCACTGGGGCCAACGTCCTGACTTTC. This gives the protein CASSFLGGGTGANVLTF.

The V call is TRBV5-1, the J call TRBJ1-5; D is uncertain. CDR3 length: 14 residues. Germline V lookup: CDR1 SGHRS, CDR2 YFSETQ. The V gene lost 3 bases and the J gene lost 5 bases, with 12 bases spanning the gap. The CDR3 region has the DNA TGCGCCAGCAGCTCTACACCCGCGGATCAGCCCCAGCATTTT. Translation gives CASSSTPADQPQHF. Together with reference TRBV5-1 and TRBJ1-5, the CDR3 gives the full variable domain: KAGVTQTPRYLIKTRGQQVTLSCSPISGHRSVSWYQQTPGQGLQFLFEYFSETQRNKGNFPGRFSGRQFSNSRSEMNVSTLELGDSALYLCASSSTPADQPQHFGDGTRLSIL.

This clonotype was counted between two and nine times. The CDR3 loop is CASSRQGPYNEQFF. The CDR3 nucleotides are TGCGCCAGCAGTAGGCAGGGTCCCTACAATGAGCAGTTCTTC. The chain recombines TRBV5-1 with TRBJ2-1; D might be TRBD1 (5 bases). The V and J ends lost 5 bases and 2 bases respectively, with 11 bases between them. This CDR3 spans 14 amino acids. CDR1 is SGHRS and CDR2 is YFSETQ in the germline V gene.

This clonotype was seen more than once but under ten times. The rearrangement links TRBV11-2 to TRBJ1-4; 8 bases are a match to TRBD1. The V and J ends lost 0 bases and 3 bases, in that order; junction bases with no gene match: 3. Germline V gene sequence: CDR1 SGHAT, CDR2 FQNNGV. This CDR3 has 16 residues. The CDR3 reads CASSLDPGQANEKLFF. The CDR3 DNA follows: TGTGCCAGCAGCTTAGACCCGGGACAGGCTAATGAAAAACTGTTTTTT.

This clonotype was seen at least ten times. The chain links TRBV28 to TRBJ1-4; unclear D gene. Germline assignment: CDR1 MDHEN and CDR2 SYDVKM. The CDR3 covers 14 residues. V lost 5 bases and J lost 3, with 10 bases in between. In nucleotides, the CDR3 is TGTGCCAGCAGTCGGGCGGGTTCTAATGAAAAACTGTTTTTT. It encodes CASSRAGSNEKLFF.

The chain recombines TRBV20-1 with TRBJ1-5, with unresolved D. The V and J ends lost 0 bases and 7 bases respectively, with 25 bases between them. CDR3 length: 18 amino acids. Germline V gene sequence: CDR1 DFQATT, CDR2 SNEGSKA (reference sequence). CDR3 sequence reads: CSARDTRRVARMDQPQHF. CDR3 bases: TGCAGTGCTAGAGATACCAGACGTGTCGCTCGAATGGACCAGCCCCAGCATTTT.

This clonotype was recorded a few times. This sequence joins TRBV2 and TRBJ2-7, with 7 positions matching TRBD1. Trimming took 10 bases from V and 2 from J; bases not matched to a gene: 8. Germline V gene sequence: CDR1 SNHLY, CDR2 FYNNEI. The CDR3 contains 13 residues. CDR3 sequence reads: CAMAGQGAYEQYV. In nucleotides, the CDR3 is TGTGCCATGGCCGGGCAGGGGGCCTACGAGCAGTACGTC.